This TCR beta chain was captured by sequencing in a study of T cell clonality in common variable immunodeficiency. The study's findings and limits: Compared with controls, CVID subjects had fewer shared TCRbeta clones. Fewer deletions and N-nucleotide insertions were reportedly seen in common variable immunodeficiency TCR beta sequences.

The method was immunoSEQ multiplex PCR; TCRdb's version includes in-frame clones alone and lacks a portion of them. Altogether 55,000 or so clones were found in the sample, and no singletons occur. Blood samples were heparinized, roughly 5 to 8 ml per donor. The sample holds many counts of this clone. What it recognizes is unknown. The observed sequence ends 3 residues before the CDR3 terminus, with the missing tail filled in from the germline J gene. Germline V gene lookup returns CDR1 MDHEN and CDR2 SYDVKM. Trimming took 7 bases from V and 2 from J, leaving 15 bases between them. The CDR3 contains 15 residues.

V is TRBV28 and J is TRBJ1-5; D uncertain. The specimen sequenced was peripheral blood mononuclear cells. This clonotype was obtained from a person aged 18 to 75 in good health. This CDR3 is CASTLAGSRNQPQHF. The CDR3 bases that were read are TGTGCCAGCACCCTCGCGGGGTCCCGCAATCAGCCC.